This T cell receptor (beta chain) was identified in a study of CD8+CD57+ T cells in acquired aplastic anemia listed by TCRdb under 2018. As for the study more broadly: DNA extracted from sorted CD4+ and CD8+ cells had a mean of roughly 3 ug, with a range of 0.2 to 27.4 ug. A CD8+CD57+ expansion meant a frequency higher than the mean frequency seen in healthy subjects. Study-wide findings and limitations: Although 25 to 30 CD8+ CDR3 sequences were shared by patients and controls, these sequences appeared highly expressed in patients and within the immunodominant clones of patients. Between patients and healthy controls, no significant difference in CD8+ Simpson's diversity was found (P=0.060).

V sheds 7 bases and J sheds 5 bases, leaving 20 bases between their ends. The CDR3 holds 15 amino acids from the cysteine to the phenylalanine. Just the 45-base CDR3 DNA is kept, in frame starting at base 1. Based on the germline V gene (reference sequence), the CDR1 and CDR2 sequences are SEHNR and FQNEAQ. The patients picked for sequencing were ones in whom flow cytometry had shown an expansion of CD8+CD57+ cells. Every patient had severe acquired aplastic anemia, diagnosed using the International Study of Aplastic Anemia and Agranulocytosis and Camitta criteria. At the time blood was sampled, none of the patients had received any therapy. In the study, sorted CD4+ and CD8+ blood T cells from patients with severe aplastic anemia and from healthy subjects underwent deep sequencing of TCR repertoires. Patients were enrolled in the USA under clinicaltrials.gov protocols 00001620, 01623167, 00001397, 00071045, 00081523 and 00961064. Ficoll-Paque density gradient centrifugation was used to isolate peripheral blood mononuclear cells. Before DNA was extracted, CD4+ and CD8+ T cells were sorted using either FACS or magnetic beads.

TCR beta VDJ combination and CDR3 sequence profiling used genomic DNA as the template. An Illumina HiSeq 2000 was the platform used for TCR repertoire sequencing. In the paper's pipeline: TRBV/TRBJ rearrangement plots, CDR3 size and DJ length profiles, and Simpson's diversity index were used to assess repertoires. The most abundant DNA sequence in the deep sequencing data was defined as the immunodominant clone. CDR3 amino acid sequences were checked for sharing between subjects and were compared against published repertoires and the VDJdb database. Clones were called with MiXCR by TCRdb after fastp trimmed the public reads at Q25, and only in-frame beta chains were retained. Every distinct CDR3 protein forms one entry, paired with its most common genes and DNA. In this record, the V and J calls reflect TCRdb's handling and not the investigators' own analysis. The sample table shows under 200,000 distinct CDR3 sequences, and around half are seen once. The ten largest clones take up about 3% of the sample.

The table lists this clonotype with a count of one. Its antigen remains undetermined. Base qualities were left out, and no much larger clone turns up one base away. A single read offers scant evidence. The chain is encoded by TRBV7-9 joined to TRBJ2-5; the D gene identity is not certain. Material for sequencing was sorted CD4+, CD8+, or CD8+CD57+ T cells (not recorded which) from PBMCs. This clonotype was sampled from a human donor with aplastic anemia. The CDR3 region: CASKSAGPPGETQYF. The nucleotide sequence reads as follows: TGTGCCAGCAAGTCGGCAGGTCCCCCTGGGGAGACCCAGTACTTC.